Shown below are 25 T cell receptor beta chains from a single sample sequenced in a study of blood T cells in healthy people across ages. For the second PCR, which ran for roughly 6 to 12 cycles, a sample-barcoded 5' primer and a J-beta primer mix were used. Each CDR3 protein gets one entry after TCRdb re-called the 5' RACE reads with MiXCR. The sample has roughly 1.4 million distinct CDR3 sequences, 45% to 70% seen once. Specimen: blood. Every receptor here comes from a man aged 18 to 29 in good health.

The V and J genes are TRBV20-1 and TRBJ2-7; D possibly corresponds to TRBD2 (5 bases). Germline-derived CDR1 and CDR2 are DFQATT and SNEGSKA (reference sequence). This CDR3 spans 13 amino acids. Trimming removed 6 bases at V and 3 bases at J, with 15 bases between. The CDR3 DNA reads as TGCAGTGCATATTCGGACTTATTCTACGAGCAGTACTTC. Amino acids: CSAYSDLFYEQYF.

This clonotype was seen only a few times. The chain combines TRBV29-1 with TRBJ2-4; perhaps D is TRBD1 or TRBD2 (5 bases each). Trimming took 0 bases from V and 5 from J, leaving 17 bases between them. Germline-derived CDR1 and CDR2 are SQVTM and ANQGSEA. The CDR3 spans 16 residues. Here the CDR3 DNA reads TGCAGCGTTGAAGATTACGACTCCCGAGGGGAAAACATTCAGTACTTC. It specifies CSVEDYDSRGENIQYF.

This clonotype has more than one count but fewer than ten. The V gene is TRBV3-1, the J gene TRBJ2-7; no clear D gene. The V end lost 4 bases, the J end lost 6 bases, and 13 bases lay between the germline ends. The CDR3 sequence is 13 residues long. The germline V gene has CDR1 LGHDT and CDR2 YNNKEL (reference sequence). The CDR3: CASSLRDFGEQYF. CDR3 DNA: TGTGCCAGCAGCCTAAGGGATTTCGGCGAGCAGTACTTC.

The V and J genes are TRBV20-1 and TRBJ2-5, with D unresolved. This CDR3 has 16 residues. Deletions cut 0 bases from V and 0 bases from J, with 14 bases between. Germline V gene sequence: CDR1 DFQATT, CDR2 SNEGSKA (reference sequence). In nucleotides, the CDR3 is TGCAGTGCTAGAGAAGGATGGATAACAGACCAAGAGACCCAGTACTTC. It codes for CSAREGWITDQETQYF.

The V and J genes are TRBV10-3 and TRBJ2-7; D might be TRBD1 or TRBD2, each matching 5 bases. Trimming pared 2 bases from V and 4 bases from J, leaving 12 bases between. This CDR3 spans 14 amino acids. Germline V gives CDR1 ENHRY, CDR2 SYGVKD. CDR3 sequence: CAISEDEGRYEQYF. DNA of the CDR3: TGTGCCATCAGTGAGGATGAGGGACGATACGAGCAGTACTTC.

The rearrangement uses TRBV12-3 or TRBV12-4 and TRBJ2-1; 10 bases map to TRBD2. This CDR3 region has 17 residues. V lost 5 bases, J lost 6 bases, and 13 bases stayed unmatched. The DNA of the CDR3 is TGTGCCAGCAGTGAAACCGGGACTAGCGATTTTTCCAATGAGCAGTTCTTC. This translates into CASSETGTSDFSNEQFF.

The chain has TRBV3-1 and TRBJ2-2; 10 nucleotides line up with TRBD2. The CDR3 runs 16 residues. Unmatched junction bases numbered 10, after V lost 8 bases and J lost 4 bases. CDR1 and CDR2 from the germline V gene are LGHDT and YNNKEL (reference sequence). For the CDR3, the DNA is TGTGCCAGCGGGGGCCTAGCGGGAGAACTCACCGGGGAGCTGTTTTTT. Its translation: CASGGLAGELTGELFF.

J is TRBJ1-4 and V is TRBV2; no definite D call. Trimming removed 7 bases from V and 9 bases from J, with 12 bases in between. The CDR3 totals 12 residues. CDR1 is SNHLY and CDR2 is FYNNEI in the germline V gene. The CDR3 bases are TGTGCCAGCACTGAGGGAGGAAAAAAACTGTTTTTT. Its protein product is CASTEGGKKLFF.

Here the CDR3 reads CASSTIRNTQYF. The CDR3 DNA sequence: TGTGCCAGCAGTACGATCCGAAATACGCAGTATTTT. J is TRBJ2-3 and V is TRBV12-3 or TRBV12-4, with D uncertain. The CDR3 contains 12 residues. V lost 5 bases to trimming and J lost 7 bases, with 10 bases between them.

The chain is built from TRBV24-1 and TRBJ1-5; D gene unclear. The CDR3 extends over 13 amino acids. V was clipped by 9 bases and J by 2 bases, with 10 bases between them. Germline loops: CDR1 KGHDR, CDR2 SFDVKD. CDR3 region: CATSAGGNQPQHF. The CDR3, as DNA: TGTGCCACCTCAGCTGGGGGCAATCAGCCCCAGCATTTT.

V and J are TRBV29-1 and TRBJ2-5, with a weak D call TRBD2 (7 bases). CDR3 size: 15 residues. CDR1 is SQVTM and CDR2 is ANQGSEA in the germline V gene. V gave up 4 bases and J gave up 0 bases, with 15 bases separating them. The chain's CDR3 is CSVVFGGGYQETQYF. CDR3 in DNA: TGCAGCGTTGTCTTCGGCGGGGGCTACCAAGAGACCCAGTACTTC.

This clonotype came up a few times. The chain employs TRBV12-5 and TRBJ2-6; a possible D gene is TRBD2 (6 bases). Germline CDR1 reads LGHNT; CDR2 reads FRNRAP. The CDR3 covers 18 residues. Between the trimmed V and J ends, which lost 0 bases and 2 bases, there was a span of 14 bases. The CDR3 loop reads CASGLVLVPGAGANVLTF. The CDR3 nucleotides read TGTGCTAGTGGTTTGGTACTGGTTCCGGGGGCTGGGGCCAACGTCCTGACTTTC.

CDR3 amino acids: CSVSGLPPDTQYF. The CDR3 DNA reads as TGCAGTGTATCAGGACTCCCTCCAGATACGCAGTATTTT. The chain is built from TRBV20-1 and TRBJ2-3; D might be TRBD2 (5 bases). Trimming left V 7 bases short and J 4 bases short, with 15 bases between. Germline CDR1 reads DFQATT; CDR2 reads SNEGSKA (reference sequence). The CDR3 extends over 13 amino acids.

This clonotype showed up just a few times. CDR3: CASSLGQVSNTGELFF. The CDR3 bases are TGCGCCAGCAGCTTGGGACAGGTCTCGAACACCGGGGAGCTGTTTTTT. The chain is built from TRBV5-1 and TRBJ2-2; TRBD1 is a possible D gene (6 bases). The CDR3 loop spans 16 amino acids. Trimming took off 0 bases at V and 0 bases at J, with 9 bases between the two ends. Per germline, CDR1 SGHRS and CDR2 YFSETQ.

The CDR3 spells CASSHPAGGESHNEQFF. The CDR3, as DNA: TGTGCCAGCAGCCATCCAGCTGGGGGAGAGTCCCACAATGAGCAGTTCTTC. The chain uses TRBV7-8 and TRBJ2-1; D is tentatively TRBD1 or TRBD2 (5 bases each). The CDR3 totals 17 residues. Germline V gene lookup returns CDR1 SGHVS and CDR2 FQNEAQ. The ends were cut back, 5 bases at V and 5 bases at J, with 22 bases in the middle.

The CDR3 coding sequence is TGTGCCAGCAGTGACGCAGGTTGGGAAAAACTGTTTTTT. Translation: CASSDAGWEKLFF. The chain employs TRBV6-6 and TRBJ1-4; no reliable D call. The germline V and J ends were trimmed by 5 bases and 8 bases, with 12 bases remaining between them. The CDR3 loop spans 13 amino acids. Germline lookup yields CDR1 MNHNY and CDR2 SVGAGI (reference sequence).

DNA for the CDR3: TGTGCCAGCAGCCAGGACAGGGGGCCCGATGAGCAGTTCTTC. Translating gives CASSQDRGPDEQFF. The chain joins TRBV11-2 to TRBJ2-1; 11 positions agree with TRBD1. The germline V gene encodes CDR1 SGHAT and CDR2 FQNNGV. The CDR3 has 14 amino acids. V lost 5 bases to trimming and J lost 8 bases; unmatched junction nucleotides: 5.

This chain connects TRBV11-2 to TRBJ2-2; D is undetermined. Trimming took off 1 base at V and 1 base at J, with 7 bases between the two ends. Per the germline V gene, CDR1 is SGHAT and CDR2 is FQNNGV. This CDR3 comprises 15 residues. CDR3 coding DNA: TGTGCCAGCAGCTTAGGTCTATTGAACACCGGGGAGCTGTTTTTT. Amino acids: CASSLGLLNTGELFF.

The rearrangement links TRBV7-6 to TRBJ2-3, with D tentatively TRBD1 (6 bases). Trimming removed 5 bases from V and 7 bases from J, with 25 bases in between. This CDR3 is 17 amino acids long. Germline V lookup: CDR1 SGHVS, CDR2 FNYEAQ. This chain's CDR3 is CASSLLEAGGIGNTQYF. CDR3 bases: TGTGCCAGCAGCCTCCTTGAGGCTGGGGGCATTGGGAATACGCAGTATTTT.

The chain is built from TRBV27 and TRBJ1-6; maybe TRBD1 (6 bases). Germline lookup yields CDR1 MNHEY and CDR2 SMNVEV (reference sequence). The CDR3 is 13 residues long. V was trimmed by 4 bases and J by 10 bases, leaving 11 bases between them. The CDR3 DNA is TGTGCCAGCAGTTACGGGGGGCAATCACCCCTCCACTTT. Its protein product is CASSYGGQSPLHF.

The chain links TRBV6-4 to TRBJ2-2; 8 bases fit TRBD2. The germline CDR1 and CDR2 sequences are MRHNA and SNTAGT. The CDR3 consists of 15 residues. The junction had 1 base not matched to a gene; V was cut back by 0 bases and J by 4 bases. The CDR3, as DNA: TGTGCCAGCAGTGACTCCGGGAGGGCCACCGGGGAGCTGTTTTTT. It encodes CASSDSGRATGELFF.

The chain employs TRBV15 and TRBJ2-4, with D maybe TRBD2 (6 bases). The DNA end lines up better with TRBJ2-5; the J call may be wrong. CDR3 size: 15 residues. The V gene's germline CDR1 is LNHNV and CDR2 YYDKDF (reference sequence). CDR3 in DNA: TGTGCCACCAGCAGAGATCTCAACGGGGGAGAGACCCAGTACTTC. It is translated as CATSRDLNGGETQYF.

V and J are TRBV11-2 and TRBJ1-4, with D tentatively TRBD1 (5 bases). Trimming removed 5 bases at V and 7 bases at J, with 11 bases between. CDR3 length: 13 residues. CDR1 is SGHAT, CDR2 FQNNGV, per germline. This CDR3 reads CASSDGTVEKLFF. CDR3 DNA sequence: TGTGCCAGCAGCGACGGGACTGTTGAAAAACTGTTTTTT.

V gene TRBV29-1 combines with J gene TRBJ2-5; possibly TRBD2 for D (5 bases). The germline CDR1 and CDR2 sequences are SQVTM and ANQGSEA. Between the trimmed V and J ends, which lost 3 bases and 1 base, there was a span of 15 bases. CDR3 length equals 15 residues. CDR3 in amino acids: CSVDGLAPLQETQYF. Written as DNA, the CDR3 is TGCAGCGTTGATGGGCTAGCCCCCCTCCAAGAGACCCAGTACTTC.

This clonotype was seen only once. J is TRBJ2-1 and V is TRBV20-1; possible D gene TRBD2, 5 bases. CDR3 length: 15 residues. Between the trimmed V and J ends, which lost 5 bases and 0 bases, there was a span of 14 bases. Germline CDR1 DFQATT, CDR2 SNEGSKA (reference sequence). The DNA for the CDR3 is TGCAGTGCTCGAACCGGGGTGAGCTCCTACAATGAGCAGTTCTTC. This encodes CSARTGVSSYNEQFF.